This is a list of T cell receptor beta chains from one sample in a study of beta chain features in type 1 diabetes. Measured with immunoSEQ multiplex PCR; TCRdb has only the in-frame clones, and not every one. The sample holds 250,000 to 350,000 clones; roughly 15% are singletons and the top ten take 6.7%. The sample was central memory CD4+ T cells from blood. All receptors come from a man aged 30-40 years in good health. Both conserved end residues are part of each CDR3. D genes are given only for firm matches. Rows may omit the clone size; those that give it use once, few, many or a size class.

TRBV15	TRBJ1-4	many	NA	9	TGTGCCACCAGGGAAAAACTGTTTTTT	CATREKLFF
TRBV19	TRBJ2-6	few	TRBD2	18	TGTGCCAGTAGTATAGGACTAGCGGCAATCTCTGGGGCCAACGTCCTGACTTTC	CASSIGLAAISGANVLTF
TRBV5-1	TRBJ2-1	NA	NA	13	TGCGCCAGCAGCTTATCAAGAAACAATGAGCAGTTCTTC	CASSLSRNNEQFF
TRBV11-3	TRBJ2-2	few	NA	15	TGTGCCAGCAGCTTAAGGACGGGAGTGGTCGGGGAGCTGTTTTTT	CASSLRTGVVGELFF
TRBV4-1	TRBJ1-3	few	NA	14	TGCGCCAGCAGCCAAGCATGGAATGGAAACACCATATATTTT	CASSQAWNGNTIYF
TRBV5-1	TRBJ2-4	many	NA	16	TGCGCCAGCAGCTTGGGAGGGAAGGTCACCAAAAACATTCAGTACTTC	CASSLGGKVTKNIQYF
TRBV10-1	TRBJ2-5	few	TRBD1	14	TGCGCCAGCGGACAGGGGGACTTCCAAGAGACCCAGTACTTC	CASGQGDFQETQYF
TRBV9	TRBJ2-1	NA	TRBD2	15	TGTGCCAGCAGCGTAGCGGGAGGGACACACAATGAGCAGTTCTTC	CASSVAGGTHNEQFF
TRBV19	TRBJ2-2	NA	NA	13	TGTGCCAGTAGTTACCTATCGAGCGGGGAGCTGTTTTTT	CASSYLSSGELFF
TRBV7-9	TRBJ2-1	NA	NA	13	TGTGCCAGCAGCGGATTAGCGGACAATGAGCAGTTCTTC	CASSGLADNEQFF
TRBV7-2	TRBJ1-5	once	NA	14	TGTGCCAGCAGCCAGGCCGGCCTCAATCAGCCCCAGCATTTT	CASSQAGLNQPQHF
TRBV7-7	TRBJ2-5	few	TRBD2	16	TGTGCCAGCAGTCGCGCGGGACTAGCGGGGCAAGAGACCCAGTACTTC	CASSRAGLAGQETQYF
TRBV6-5	TRBJ1-1	NA	NA	13	TGTGCCAGCAGTCCTATACCGAACACTGAAGCTTTCTTT	CASSPIPNTEAFF
TRBV6-1	TRBJ2-2	NA	TRBD1	15	TGTGCCAGCAGTTTAGACAGGGCCAACACCGGGGAGCTGTTTTTT	CASSLDRANTGELFF
TRBV5-1	TRBJ1-2	few	NA	14	TGCGCCAGCAGCCCACAGGGCCGCGACTATGGCTACACCTTC	CASSPQGRDYGYTF
TRBV7-6	TRBJ1-4	few	NA	15	TGTGCCAGCAGCTTATCCTCGGGATTTAATGAAAAACTGTTTTTT	CASSLSSGFNEKLFF
TRBV7-6	TRBJ2-7	few	TRBD1	17	TGTGCCAGCAGCACCAACCGCCGGACAGGCGGCTCCTACGAGCAGTACTTC	CASSTNRRTGGSYEQYF
TRBV7-7	TRBJ2-1	few	TRBD2	15	TGTGCCAGCAGCACGGGACTAGCGGGTTACAATGAGCAGTTCTTC	CASSTGLAGYNEQFF
TRBV5-1	TRBJ1-2	NA	NA	16	TGCGCCAGCAGCCCACTGACAGGCCCAACTAACTATGGCTACACCTTC	CASSPLTGPTNYGYTF
TRBV2	TRBJ1-5	NA	NA	15	TGTGCCAGCACTACGGACGGCGGGAGCAATCAGCCCCAGCATTTT	CASTTDGGSNQPQHF
TRBV7-9	TRBJ2-3	few	NA	18	TGTGCCAGCAGACTAAACTATGGGACTGCTGCTAGTGTTGATACGCAGTATTTT	CASRLNYGTAASVDTQYF
TRBV7-9	TRBJ1-6	few	NA	15	TGTGCCAGCAGCTTAGGGGGTTTCGGTAATTCACCCCTCCACTTT	CASSLGGFGNSPLHF
TRBV5-8	TRBJ2-5	NA	NA	16	TGTGCCAGCAGCGGTGGACGGGGGAACCGCCAAGAGACCCAGTACTTC	CASSGGRGNRQETQYF
TRBV6-5	TRBJ1-2	few	NA	14	TGTGCCAGCAGGCCCGGGGGCCCTGGCTATGGCTACACCTTC	CASRPGGPGYGYTF
TRBV6-5	TRBJ2-3	few	NA	16	TGTGCCAGCAGTTACGGGGCAGCCCTTAACACAGATACGCAGTATTTT	CASSYGAALNTDTQYF
TRBV6-5	TRBJ2-1	NA	NA	15	TGTGCCAGCAGTTTTGGGGCTTTCTCCTACAATGAGCAGTTCTTC	CASSFGAFSYNEQFF
TRBV20-1	TRBJ2-5	NA	NA	11	TGCAGTGCGGCCGTGAAAGAGACCCAGTACTTC	CSAAVKETQYF
TRBV27	TRBJ2-3	few	NA	14	TGTGCCAGCAGTTCTCACAGGGAAACAGATACGCAGTATTTT	CASSSHRETDTQYF
TRBV6-1	TRBJ2-7	NA	TRBD1	14	TGTGCCAGCAGCCGGACAGGGACCTCCTACGAGCAGTACTTC	CASSRTGTSYEQYF
TRBV9	TRBJ2-5	NA	NA	14	TGTGCCAGCAGCGCCGGGACCGCTGACTCGACCCAGTACTTC	CASSAGTADSTQYF
TRBV7-2	TRBJ1-3	NA	TRBD1	15	TGTGCCAGCAGCTTAAATCAGGGGGCTAGCTACACCATATATTTT	CASSLNQGASYTIYF
TRBV2	TRBJ1-1	few	NA	16	TGTGCCAGCAGTGAGCCTTGGAGTCTGGTCTACACTGAAGCTTTCTTT	CASSEPWSLVYTEAFF
TRBV28	TRBJ1-4	few	NA	15	TGTGCCAGCAGTCCCCGGGGGTTGACTAATGAAAAACTGTTTTTT	CASSPRGLTNEKLFF
TRBV9	TRBJ2-1	NA	NA	13	TGTGCCAGCAGCGTGGCGGGGCGGAATGAGCAGTTCTTC	CASSVAGRNEQFF
TRBV10-3	TRBJ2-1	few	TRBD2	13	TGTGCCATCAACTCCGGGACTAGAAATGAGCAGTTCTTC	CAINSGTRNEQFF
TRBV27	TRBJ1-1	few	NA	13	TGTGCCAGCAGTTTCTTGGGGTCTACTGAAGCTTTCTTT	CASSFLGSTEAFF